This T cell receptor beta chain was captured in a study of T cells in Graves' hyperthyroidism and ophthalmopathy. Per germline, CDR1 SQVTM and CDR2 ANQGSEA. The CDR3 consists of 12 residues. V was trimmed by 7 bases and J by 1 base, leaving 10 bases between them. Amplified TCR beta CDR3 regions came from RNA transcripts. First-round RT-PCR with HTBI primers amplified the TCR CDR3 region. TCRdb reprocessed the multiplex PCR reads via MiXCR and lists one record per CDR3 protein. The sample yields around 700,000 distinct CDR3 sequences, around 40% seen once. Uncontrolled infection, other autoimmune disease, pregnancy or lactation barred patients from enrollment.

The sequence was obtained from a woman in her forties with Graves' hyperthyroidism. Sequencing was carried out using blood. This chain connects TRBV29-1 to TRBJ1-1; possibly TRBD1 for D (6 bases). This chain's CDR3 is CSGGRANTEAFF. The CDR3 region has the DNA TGCAGCGGGGGGCGGGCGAACACTGAAGCTTTCTTT.